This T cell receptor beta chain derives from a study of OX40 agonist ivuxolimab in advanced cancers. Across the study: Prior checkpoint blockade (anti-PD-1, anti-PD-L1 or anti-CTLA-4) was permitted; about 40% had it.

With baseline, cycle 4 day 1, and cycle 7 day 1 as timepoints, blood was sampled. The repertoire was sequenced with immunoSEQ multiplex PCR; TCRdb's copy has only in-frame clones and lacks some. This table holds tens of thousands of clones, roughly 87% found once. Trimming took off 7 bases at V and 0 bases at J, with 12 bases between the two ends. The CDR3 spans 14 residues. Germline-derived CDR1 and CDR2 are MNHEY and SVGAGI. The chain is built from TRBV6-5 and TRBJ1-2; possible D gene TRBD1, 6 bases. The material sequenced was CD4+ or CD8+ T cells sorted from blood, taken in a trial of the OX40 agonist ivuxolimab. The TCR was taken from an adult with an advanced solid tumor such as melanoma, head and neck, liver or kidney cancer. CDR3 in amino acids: CASIAGATNYGYTF. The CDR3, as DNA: TGTGCCAGCATCGCAGGGGCGACTAACTATGGCTACACCTTC.